These 8 T cell receptor beta chains originate from one sample sequenced in a study of blood T cell repertoires in COVID-19. Method: immunoSEQ multiplex PCR; TCRdb's copy keeps in-frame clones and lacks some. The table lists approximately 190,000 clones, 86% of them singletons. The specimen sequenced was PBMCs or T cells enriched from blood (not recorded which). These receptors originate from a woman between 40 and 50 years old in a cohort exposed to, infected with or recovered from COVID-19 (not recorded which).

The chain uses TRBV11-1 and TRBJ1-1; a possible D gene is TRBD1 (6 bases). Deletions cut 2 bases from V and 2 bases from J, with 12 bases between. Germline V gene data show CDR1 as SGHAT and CDR2 as FQDESV (reference sequence). The CDR3 runs 15 residues. The CDR3: CASSLFRGRNTEAFF. CDR3 DNA: TGTGCCAGCAGCTTATTCAGGGGCCGAAACACTGAAGCTTTCTTT. Together with reference TRBV11-1 and TRBJ1-1, the CDR3 gives the full variable domain: EAEVAQSPRYKITEKSQAVAFWCDPISGHATLYWYRQILGQGPELLVQFQDESVVDDSQLPKDRFSAERLKGVDSTLKIQPAELGDSAMYLCASSLFRGRNTEAFFGQGTRLTVV.

This rearrangement joins TRBV4-1 to TRBJ2-5; 8 nucleotides align to TRBD2. The CDR3 covers 14 residues. Per the germline V gene, CDR1 is MGHRA and CDR2 is YSYEKL. V lost 3 bases to trimming and J lost 7 bases; unmatched junction nucleotides: 7. CDR3 residues: CASSQIPRGGTQYF. The CDR3 region has the DNA TGCGCCAGCAGCCAGATCCCCCGGGGGGGGACCCAGTACTTC.

The CDR3 region is CASTFTENYNEQFF. Written as DNA, the CDR3 is TGTGCCAGCACTTTTACAGAGAACTACAATGAGCAGTTCTTC. The rearrangement uses TRBV2 and TRBJ2-1; D gene unclear. Germline-derived CDR1 and CDR2 are SNHLY and FYNNEI. V was shortened by 7 bases and J by 3 bases, with 13 bases between the two germline ends. The CDR3 contains 14 residues.

The rearrangement links TRBV25-1 to TRBJ1-4, with TRBD1 matching 9 bases. V trimming: 6 bases; J trimming: 4 bases; junction bases outside the gene matches: 3. The germline V gene encodes CDR1 MGHDK and CDR2 SYGVNS. This CDR3 is built from 14 residues. DNA of the CDR3: TGTGCCAGCAGAGGGACAGGGAATAATGAAAAACTGTTTTTT. This translates into CASRGTGNNEKLFF.

The V gene is TRBV2, the J gene TRBJ1-5, with D perhaps matching TRBD1 (6 bases). Germline assignment: CDR1 SNHLY and CDR2 FYNNEI. This CDR3 is built from 13 residues. V was pared by 8 bases and J by 1 base, with 9 bases between. The CDR3 nucleotides are TGTGCCAGCCAGACAGGAAGCAATCAGCCCCAGCATTTT. This sequence encodes CASQTGSNQPQHF.

CDR3 sequence reads: CASSLITFYGYTF. The CDR3 DNA follows: TGTGCCAGCAGCTTAATAACATTCTATGGCTACACCTTC. This rearrangement joins TRBV11-2 to TRBJ1-2; D remains ambiguous. This CDR3 has 13 amino acids. V was shortened by 2 bases and J by 4 bases, with 8 bases between the two germline ends. CDR1 is SGHAT and CDR2 is FQNNGV in the germline V gene.

This chain uses TRBV6-5 with TRBJ1-2, with a tentative D call TRBD1 (5 bases). V dropped 0 bases and J dropped 11 bases, with 7 bases sitting between them. Germline CDR1 is MNHEY and CDR2 is SVGAGI. The CDR3 is 11 residues long. The CDR3 DNA is TGTGCCAGCAGTTACTCAGCAGGGTACACCTTC. It specifies CASSYSAGYTF.

The genes are TRBV5-1 and TRBJ1-1; 9 positions match TRBD1. Germline loops: CDR1 SGHRS, CDR2 YFSETQ. This CDR3 has 14 residues. Trimming took 4 bases from V and 6 from J; bases not matched to a gene: 7. The CDR3 DNA reads as TGCGCCAGCAGCCCGCGGACAGGGGAGGCTGAAGCTTTCTTT. Translation gives CASSPRTGEAEAFF. Filled out from reference TRBV5-1 and TRBJ1-1, the complete variable domain reads KAGVTQTPRYLIKTRGQQVTLSCSPISGHRSVSWYQQTPGQGLQFLFEYFSETQRNKGNFPGRFSGRQFSNSRSEMNVSTLELGDSALYLCASSPRTGEAEAFFGQGTRLTVV.